This TCR beta chain is drawn from a study of T cells in localized non-small cell lung cancer. As for this clone: The antigen remains unidentified.

The data were produced by immunoSEQ multiplex PCR, yet TCRdb's version contains in-frame clones alone and is incomplete. The sample consists of tens of thousands of clones, about four fifths of them appearing once. Germline V lookup: CDR1 LGHNA, CDR2 YNFKEQ. V was pared by 0 bases and J by 5 bases, with 13 bases between. The CDR3 contains 16 residues. Study outcomes and limitations: Uninvolved adjacent lung had the highest recorded T cell clonality, with tumor below it.

The rearrangement joins TRBV4-2 to TRBJ2-2; the D gene is possibly TRBD1 (6 bases). The sequence was obtained from a female donor older than 55 with stage I lung adenocarcinoma. Sequenced material: peripheral blood, taken before any cancer treatment. CDR3: CASSQDSTTGTGELFF. In DNA, the CDR3 is TGTGCCAGCAGCCAAGACTCGACGACAGGTACCGGGGAGCTGTTTTTT.